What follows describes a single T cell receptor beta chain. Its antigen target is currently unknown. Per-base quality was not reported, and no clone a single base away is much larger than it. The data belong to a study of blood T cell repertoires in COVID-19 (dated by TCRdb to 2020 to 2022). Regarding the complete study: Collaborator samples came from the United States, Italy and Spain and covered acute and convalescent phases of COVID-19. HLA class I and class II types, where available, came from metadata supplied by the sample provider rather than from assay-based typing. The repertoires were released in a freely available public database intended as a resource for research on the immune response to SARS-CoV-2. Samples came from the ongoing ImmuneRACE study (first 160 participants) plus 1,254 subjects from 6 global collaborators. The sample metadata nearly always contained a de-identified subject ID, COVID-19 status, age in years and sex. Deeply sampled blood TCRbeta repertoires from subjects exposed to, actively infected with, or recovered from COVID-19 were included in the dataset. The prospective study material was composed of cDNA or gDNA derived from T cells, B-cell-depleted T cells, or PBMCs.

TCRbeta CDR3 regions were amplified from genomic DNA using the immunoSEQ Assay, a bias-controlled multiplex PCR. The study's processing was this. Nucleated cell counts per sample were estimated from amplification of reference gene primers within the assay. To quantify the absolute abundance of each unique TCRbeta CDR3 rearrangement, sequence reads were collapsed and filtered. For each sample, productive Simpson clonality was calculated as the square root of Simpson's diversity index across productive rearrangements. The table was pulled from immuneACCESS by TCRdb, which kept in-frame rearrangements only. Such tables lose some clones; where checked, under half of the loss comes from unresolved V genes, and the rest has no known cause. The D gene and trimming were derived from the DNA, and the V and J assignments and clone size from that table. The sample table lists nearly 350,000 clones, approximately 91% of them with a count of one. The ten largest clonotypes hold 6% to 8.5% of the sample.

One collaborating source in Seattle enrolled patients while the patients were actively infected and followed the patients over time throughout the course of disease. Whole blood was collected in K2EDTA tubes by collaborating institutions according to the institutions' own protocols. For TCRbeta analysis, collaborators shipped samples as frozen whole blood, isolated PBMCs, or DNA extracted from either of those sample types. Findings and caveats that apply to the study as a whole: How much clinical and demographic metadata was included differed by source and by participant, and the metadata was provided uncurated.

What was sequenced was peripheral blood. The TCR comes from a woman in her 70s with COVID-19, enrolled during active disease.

The CDR3 region: CSVVSGDEKLFF. The nucleotide sequence is given as TGCAGCGTCGTCAGCGGGGATGAAAAACTGTTTTTT. The chain was built from TRBV29-1 and TRBJ1-4, with the D gene not confidently named. The CDR3 goes from the cysteine to the phenylalanine over 12 residues. The CDR3 DNA has 36 bases and is translated from base 1. The germline ends are 11 bases apart after V is trimmed by 6 bases and J by 6 bases. CDR1 and CDR2 (SQVTM, ANQGSEA) derive from the germline V gene.